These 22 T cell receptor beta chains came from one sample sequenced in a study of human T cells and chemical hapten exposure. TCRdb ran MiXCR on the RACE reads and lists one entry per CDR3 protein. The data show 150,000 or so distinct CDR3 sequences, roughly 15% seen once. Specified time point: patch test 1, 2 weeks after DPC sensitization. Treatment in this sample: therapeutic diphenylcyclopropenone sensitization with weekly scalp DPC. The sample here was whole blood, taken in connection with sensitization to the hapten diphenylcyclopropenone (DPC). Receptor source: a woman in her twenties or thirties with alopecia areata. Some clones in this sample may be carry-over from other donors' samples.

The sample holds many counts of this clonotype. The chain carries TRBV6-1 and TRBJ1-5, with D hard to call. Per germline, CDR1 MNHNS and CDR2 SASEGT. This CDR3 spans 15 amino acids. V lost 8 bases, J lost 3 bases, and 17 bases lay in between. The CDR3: CASSLVWTHNQPQHF. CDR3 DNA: TGTGCCAGCTCGCTTGTATGGACCCACAATCAGCCCCAGCATTTT.

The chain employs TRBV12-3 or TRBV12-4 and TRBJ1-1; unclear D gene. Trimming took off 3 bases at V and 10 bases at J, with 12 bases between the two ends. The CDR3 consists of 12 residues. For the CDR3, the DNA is TGTGCCAGCAGTTTTTTATCCCTTGGAGCTTTCTTT. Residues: CASSFLSLGAFF.

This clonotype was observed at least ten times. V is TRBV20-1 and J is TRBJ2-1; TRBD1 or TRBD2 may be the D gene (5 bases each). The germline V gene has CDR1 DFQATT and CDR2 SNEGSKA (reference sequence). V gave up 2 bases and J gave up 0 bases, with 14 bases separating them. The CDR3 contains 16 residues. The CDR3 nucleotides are TGCAGTGCTAGACGGGACGTACGAAGCTCCTACAATGAGCAGTTCTTC. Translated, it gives CSARRDVRSSYNEQFF.

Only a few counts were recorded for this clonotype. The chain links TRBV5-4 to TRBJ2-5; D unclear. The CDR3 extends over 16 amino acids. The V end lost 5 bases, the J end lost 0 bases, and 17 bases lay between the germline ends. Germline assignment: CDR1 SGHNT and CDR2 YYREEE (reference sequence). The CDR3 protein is CASRSSISGYQETQYF. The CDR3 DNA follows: TGTGCCAGCAGATCATCGATCAGTGGGTACCAAGAGACCCAGTACTTC.

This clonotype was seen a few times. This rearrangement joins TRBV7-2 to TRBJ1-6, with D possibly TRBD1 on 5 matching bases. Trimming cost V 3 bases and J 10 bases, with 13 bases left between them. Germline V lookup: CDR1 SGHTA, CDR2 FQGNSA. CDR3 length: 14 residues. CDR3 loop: CASSFRAVGSPLHF. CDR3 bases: TGTGCCAGCAGCTTCAGGGCGGTCGGCTCACCCCTCCACTTT.

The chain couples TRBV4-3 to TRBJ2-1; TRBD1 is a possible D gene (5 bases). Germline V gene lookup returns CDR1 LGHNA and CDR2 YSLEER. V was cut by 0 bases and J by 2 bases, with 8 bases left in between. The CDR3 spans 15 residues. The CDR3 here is CASSQDRVTYNEQFF. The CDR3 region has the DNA TGCGCCAGCAGCCAAGACAGGGTCACCTACAATGAGCAGTTCTTC.

CDR3 in amino acids: CASSLEHPNTEAFF. The CDR3 bases are TGTGCCAGCAGCTTGGAACATCCGAACACTGAAGCTTTCTTT. This chain uses TRBV5-4 with TRBJ1-1; D unclear. V lost 0 bases and J lost 1, with 7 bases in between. CDR3 length: 14 amino acids. Germline loops: CDR1 SGHNT, CDR2 YYREEE (reference sequence).

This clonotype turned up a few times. The DNA of the CDR3 is TGTGCCAGCAGCTGGGGACAGGGTATTGAAGATACGCAGTATTTT. It yields the protein CASSWGQGIEDTQYF. This chain links TRBV7-9 with TRBJ2-3, with 9 nucleotides matching TRBD1. This CDR3 is built from 15 residues. V lost 4 bases, J lost 5 bases, and 7 bases stayed unmatched. Germline V gives CDR1 SEHNR, CDR2 FQNEAQ (reference sequence).

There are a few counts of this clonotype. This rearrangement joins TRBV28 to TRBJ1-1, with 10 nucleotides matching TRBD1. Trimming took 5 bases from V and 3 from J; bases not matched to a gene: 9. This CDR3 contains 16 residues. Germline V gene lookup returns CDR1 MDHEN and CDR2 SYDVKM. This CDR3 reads CASSPSRGQGHTEAFF. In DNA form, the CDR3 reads TGTGCCAGCAGTCCGTCAAGGGGACAGGGGCACACTGAAGCTTTCTTT.

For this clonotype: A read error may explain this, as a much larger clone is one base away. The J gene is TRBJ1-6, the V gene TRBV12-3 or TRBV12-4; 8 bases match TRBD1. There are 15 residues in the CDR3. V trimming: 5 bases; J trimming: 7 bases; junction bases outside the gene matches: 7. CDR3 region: CASSPWTGLNSPLHF. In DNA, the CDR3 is TGTGCCAGCAGTCCATGGACAGGGTTAAATTCACCCCTCCACTTT.

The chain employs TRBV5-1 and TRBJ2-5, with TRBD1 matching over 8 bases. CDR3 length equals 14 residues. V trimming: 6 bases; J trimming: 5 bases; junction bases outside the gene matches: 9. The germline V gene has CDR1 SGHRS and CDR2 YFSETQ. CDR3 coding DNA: TGCGCCAGCACCACCGGGACAGGTAGTGAGACCCAGTACTTC. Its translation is CASTTGTGSETQYF.

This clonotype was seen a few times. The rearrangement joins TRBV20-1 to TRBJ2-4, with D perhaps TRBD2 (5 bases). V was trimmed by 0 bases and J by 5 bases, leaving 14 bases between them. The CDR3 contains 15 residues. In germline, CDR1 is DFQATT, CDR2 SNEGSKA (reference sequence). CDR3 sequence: CSARDQKGGENIQYF. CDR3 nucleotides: TGCAGTGCTAGAGATCAAAAAGGAGGTGAAAACATTCAGTACTTC.

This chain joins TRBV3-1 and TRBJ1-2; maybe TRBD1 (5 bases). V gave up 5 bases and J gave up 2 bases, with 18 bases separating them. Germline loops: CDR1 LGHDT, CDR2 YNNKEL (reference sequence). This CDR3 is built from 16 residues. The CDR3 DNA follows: TGTGCCAGCAGCTTAACCCCATCGGGGACCAACTATGGCTACACCTTC. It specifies CASSLTPSGTNYGYTF.

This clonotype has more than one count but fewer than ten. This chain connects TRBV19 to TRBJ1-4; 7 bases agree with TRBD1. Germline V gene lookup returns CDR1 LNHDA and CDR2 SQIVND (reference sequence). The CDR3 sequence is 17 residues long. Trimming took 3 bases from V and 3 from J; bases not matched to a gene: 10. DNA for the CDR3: TGTGCCAGTAGTATCCAAATACAGGGGATGGCTAATGAAAAACTGTTTTTT. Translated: CASSIQIQGMANEKLFF.

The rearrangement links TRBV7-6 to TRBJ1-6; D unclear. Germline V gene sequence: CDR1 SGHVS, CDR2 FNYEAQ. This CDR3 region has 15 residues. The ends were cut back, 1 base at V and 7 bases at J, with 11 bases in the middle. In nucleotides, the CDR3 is TGTGCCAGCAGCTTAGGTCTCGGATCCAATTCACCCCTCCACTTT. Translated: CASSLGLGSNSPLHF.

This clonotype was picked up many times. CDR3 sequence reads: CASSLTAGMNTGELFF. Written as DNA, the CDR3 is TGTGCCAGCAGCTTAACAGCGGGAATGAACACCGGGGAGCTGTTTTTT. V gene TRBV11-3 combines with J gene TRBJ2-2; TRBD2 aligns across 7 bases. Germline V gives CDR1 SGHNT, CDR2 YENEEA. The junction had 4 bases not matched to a gene; V was cut back by 2 bases and J by 1 base. This CDR3 is 16 amino acids long.

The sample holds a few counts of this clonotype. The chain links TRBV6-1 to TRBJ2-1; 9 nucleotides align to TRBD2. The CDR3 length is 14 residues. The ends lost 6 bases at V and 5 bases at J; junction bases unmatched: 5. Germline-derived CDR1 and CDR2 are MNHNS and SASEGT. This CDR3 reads CASSVAGANNEQFF. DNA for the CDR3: TGTGCCAGCAGCGTAGCGGGGGCGAACAATGAGCAGTTCTTC.

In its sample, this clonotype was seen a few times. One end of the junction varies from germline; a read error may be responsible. CDR3 DNA: TGTGCTAGCAGCTTAGGATCCGCCGGGGAGCTGTTTTTT. Its translation: CASSLGSAGELFF. This sequence joins TRBV7-7 and TRBJ2-2; D is ambiguous. The length of the CDR3 is 13 residues. CDR1 SSHAT and CDR2 FNYEAQ come from the germline V gene (reference sequence).

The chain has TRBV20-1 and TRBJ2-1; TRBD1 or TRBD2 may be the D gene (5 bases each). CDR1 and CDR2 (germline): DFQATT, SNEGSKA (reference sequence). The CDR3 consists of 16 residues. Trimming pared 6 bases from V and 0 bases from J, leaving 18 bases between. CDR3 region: CSAYPRGASSYNEQFF. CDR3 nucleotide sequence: TGCAGTGCCTACCCCCGAGGGGCTAGCTCCTACAATGAGCAGTTCTTC.

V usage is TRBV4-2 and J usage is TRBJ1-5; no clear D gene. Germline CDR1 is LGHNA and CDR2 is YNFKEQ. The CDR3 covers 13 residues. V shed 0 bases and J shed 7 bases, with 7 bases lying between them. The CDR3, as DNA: TGTGCCAGCAGCCAAGAAGAGGTACAGCCCCAGCATTTT. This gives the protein CASSQEEVQPQHF.

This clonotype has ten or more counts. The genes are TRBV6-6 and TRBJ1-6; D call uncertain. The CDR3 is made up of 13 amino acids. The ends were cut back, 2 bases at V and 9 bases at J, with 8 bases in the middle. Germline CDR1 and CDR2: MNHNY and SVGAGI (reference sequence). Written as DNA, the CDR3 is TGTGCCAGCAGTTACCAAGGAGGTTCACCCCTCCACTTT. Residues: CASSYQGGSPLHF.

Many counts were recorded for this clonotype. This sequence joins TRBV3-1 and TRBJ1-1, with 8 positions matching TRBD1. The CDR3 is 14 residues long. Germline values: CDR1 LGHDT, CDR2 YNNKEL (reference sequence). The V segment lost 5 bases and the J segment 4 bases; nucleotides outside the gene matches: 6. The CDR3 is CASSKTGESTEAFF. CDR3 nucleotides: TGTGCCAGCAGCAAGACAGGGGAGTCCACTGAAGCTTTCTTT.